This paragraph reports one T cell receptor beta chain. The V segment lost 5 bases and the J segment 7 bases; nucleotides outside the gene matches: 6. This CDR3 contains 14 residues. The germline V gene encodes CDR1 MDHEN and CDR2 SYDVKM. The entry originates in a study of blood T cell repertoires in COVID-19. Per the authors' pipeline: Reference gene primer amplification gave nucleated cell count estimates. The method was immunoSEQ multiplex PCR; TCRdb's version includes in-frame clones alone and lacks a portion of them. V and J calls plus clone size are reproduced from that table; the DNA served to infer D and trimming. Here the sample spans about 230,000 clones, 85% being singletons.

Sample: peripheral blood. This TCR was sampled from a middle-aged man with acute or convalescent COVID-19. The V and J genes are TRBV28 and TRBJ2-2; 8 positions agree with TRBD2. CDR3: CASSELADFGELFF. The CDR3 coding sequence is TGTGCCAGCAGTGAACTAGCGGATTTCGGGGAGCTGTTTTTT.